The T cell receptor (beta chain) described here comes from a study of metastatic and nonmetastatic thyroid tumors. From germline, CDR1 is MGHRA and CDR2 YSYEKL. V dropped 2 bases and J dropped 2; count of bases not matched to a gene: 2. This CDR3 comprises 14 residues. This clone came up many times. Its antigen is undetermined. TCRdb ran MiXCR on the PCR reads. The sample includes 30,000 to 35,000 clones, roughly 20% of them seen just once. Findings and caveats of the study: Across blood and tumor, TCR beta diversity in malignant thyroid tumors was reportedly significantly higher than in benign nodules.

Patients underwent thyroid surgery, and none had received any treatment before it. The rearrangement links TRBV4-1 to TRBJ2-5; 7 bases map to TRBD1. Specimen: tumor tissue. The sequence was obtained from a male donor with papillary thyroid cancer or a benign thyroid nodule (not recorded which). Some clones in this sample may be carry-over from other donors' samples. The CDR3 nucleotides read TGCGCCAGCAGCCAAACAGGGGCGCAAGAGACCCAGTACTTC. Translation: CASSQTGAQETQYF.